This T cell receptor beta chain originates from a study of blood T cells in healthy people across ages. Total RNA extraction produced at least 6 micrograms (per sample) for the study. This CDR3 is built from 13 residues. Trimming shortened V by 5 bases and J by 3 bases, and 11 bases separated the two germline ends. Germline loops: CDR1 SGHTA, CDR2 FQGNSA. A second PCR, run for 7 to 11 cycles, used a sample-barcoded 5' primer plus a J-beta primer mix. TCRdb re-analysed the 5' RACE reads in MiXCR, keeping a single row per CDR3 protein. The repertoire holds about 1.4 million distinct CDR3 sequences, with approximately 59% as singletons. This clonotype was seen only a few times.

Sequenced: blood. The receptor comes from a man aged 18 to 30 in good health. The chain uses TRBV7-2 and TRBJ2-7; D is ambiguous. CDR3 region: CASSIRPYYEQYF. In nucleotides, the CDR3 is TGTGCCAGCAGCATCAGACCCTACTACGAGCAGTACTTC.